Given below is one T cell receptor (beta chain) in context. Germline CDR1 and CDR2: LGHDT and YNNKEL (reference sequence). The CDR3 runs 13 residues. J gave up 1 base and V 11 bases, and 2 bases lay outside the gene matches. This sample stems from a study of blood T cell repertoires in COVID-19. In the study overall: PBMCs, B-cell-depleted T cells, or T cells were the source of the cDNA or gDNA that made up the material.

Original data processing: Reference gene primer amplification gave estimated nucleated cell counts. Sequenced by immunoSEQ multiplex PCR; TCRdb stores in-frame clones only, minus some. Clone size and V and J calls were adopted from that table, with D and trimming inferred from the DNA. The sample holds around 210,000 clones, more than 80% seen once. The chain recombines TRBV3-1 (or the pseudogene TRBV3-2) with TRBJ2-1; 10 bases fit TRBD2. Material for sequencing was peripheral blood. The clonotype originates from a woman of 80 years or more with COVID-19, enrolled during active disease. For the CDR3, the DNA is TGTGCCGTAGCGGGAGGTTCCTACAATGAGCAGTTCTTC. Protein: CAVAGGSYNEQFF.